Included here is one T cell receptor beta chain sequence, with context. Its antigen is unidentified. The protocol was immunoSEQ multiplex PCR, while the TCRdb copy is restricted to in-frame clones and leaves out a portion. In the table there are tens of thousands of clones, around 90% of which are singletons. These data come from a study of OX40 agonist ivuxolimab in advanced cancers. Whole-study context: One patient with hepatocellular carcinoma and two with cutaneous melanoma, three in all, had partial responses. Findings and caveats of the study: On average, a greater number of expanded clones characterised CD8+ T cells relative to CD4+.

V trimming: 4 bases; J trimming: 5 bases; junction bases outside the gene matches: 3. Germline CDR1 reads MNHEY; CDR2 reads SVGAGI. This CDR3 contains 14 residues. The origin of this receptor is an adult with an advanced solid tumor such as melanoma, head and neck, liver or kidney cancer. The material was CD4+ or CD8+ T cells sorted from blood, obtained in a trial of the OX40 agonist ivuxolimab. The chain is built from TRBV6-5 and TRBJ2-5; 11 positions agree with TRBD2. CDR3 DNA sequence: TGTGCCAGCAGTTCGACTAGCGGGACGGAGACCCAGTACTTC. Protein: CASSSTSGTETQYF.